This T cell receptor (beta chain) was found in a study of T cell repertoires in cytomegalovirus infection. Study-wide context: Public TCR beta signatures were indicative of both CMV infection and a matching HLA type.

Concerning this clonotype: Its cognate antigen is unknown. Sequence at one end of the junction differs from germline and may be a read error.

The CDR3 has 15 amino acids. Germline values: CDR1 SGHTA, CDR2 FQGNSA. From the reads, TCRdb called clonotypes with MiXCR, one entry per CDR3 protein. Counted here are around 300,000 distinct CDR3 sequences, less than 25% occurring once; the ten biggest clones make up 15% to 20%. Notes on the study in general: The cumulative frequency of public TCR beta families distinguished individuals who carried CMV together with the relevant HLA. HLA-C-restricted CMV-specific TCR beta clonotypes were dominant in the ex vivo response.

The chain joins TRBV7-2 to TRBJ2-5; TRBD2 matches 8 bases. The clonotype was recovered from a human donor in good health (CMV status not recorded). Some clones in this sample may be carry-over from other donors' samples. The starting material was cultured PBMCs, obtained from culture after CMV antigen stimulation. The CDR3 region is CASSRSGSVGESQYF. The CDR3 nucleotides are TGTGCCAGCAGCAGGAGCGGGAGCGTTGGAGAGTCCCAGTACTTC. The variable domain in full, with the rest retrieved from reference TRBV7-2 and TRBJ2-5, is GAGVSQSPSNKVTEKGKDVELRCDPISGHTALYWYRQSLGQGLEFLIYFQGNSAPDKSGLPSDRFSAERTGGSVSTLTIQRTQQEDSAVYLCASSRSGSVGESQYFGPGTRLLVL.